The clone carrying this T cell receptor beta chain appeared a few times. Its target is unknown. PCR amplification relied on 60 Vbeta primers (plus 13 Jbeta primers). Data came from immunoSEQ multiplex PCR; TCRdb stores just in-frame clones and leaves some out. The profile shows 150,000 to 200,000 clones, more than 65% of them singletons. The entry originates in a study of cytomegalovirus exposure and HLA in healthy donors. The study, taken as a whole, reports: Earlier analysis looked at TCR beta V segments, and most were productive about 87% or about 30% of the time. The presence/absence work took it that sequencing depth was about the same across donors.

This CDR3 has 11 residues. CDR1 and CDR2 from the germline V gene are DFQATT and SNEGSKA (reference sequence). Trimming took off 1 base at V and 4 bases at J, with 4 bases between the two ends. Material: PBMCs. This chain joins TRBV20-1 and TRBJ1-1; no clear D. The receptor was isolated from a woman aged 25 to 45 in good health and CMV-seropositive. CDR3 amino acids: CSARGATEAFF. The CDR3 nucleotides are TGCAGTGCTAGAGGGGCCACTGAAGCTTTCTTT.